Shown below are 14 T cell receptor beta chains from a single sample sequenced in a study of blood T cells in healthy people across ages. PCR was performed a second time for about 7 to 12 cycles using a sample-barcoded 5' primer and a J-beta primer mix. TCRdb fed the 5' RACE reads into MiXCR, producing one record per CDR3 protein. The profile covers nearly 1 million distinct CDR3 sequences, with 51% appearing a single time and 20% to 25% taken by the ten largest. Sequencing input: blood. The receptors were sampled from a woman in her sixties or seventies in good health.

The V and J genes are TRBV6-1 and TRBJ1-1, with a tentative D call TRBD1 (5 bases). This CDR3 contains 12 residues. Deletions cut 7 bases from V and 6 bases from J, with 12 bases between. Germline CDR1 and CDR2: MNHNS and SASEGT. The CDR3 loop reads CASNYRGAEAFF. DNA for the CDR3: TGTGCCAGCAACTACCGGGGCGCTGAAGCTTTCTTT.

The CDR3 loop is CSARDGAVGESGELFF. The CDR3 DNA reads TGCAGTGCTAGAGATGGGGCAGTCGGGGAATCCGGGGAGCTGTTTTTT. The V call is TRBV20-1, the J call TRBJ2-2; D tentatively reads TRBD1 or TRBD2 (5 bases each). Germline values: CDR1 DFQATT, CDR2 SNEGSKA (reference sequence). The CDR3 contains 16 residues. Trimming stripped 0 bases from V and 6 bases from J, with 17 bases between.

The CDR3 reads CASSQDFRGMLDTQYF. The CDR3 bases are TGTGCCAGCAGCCAAGATTTTCGGGGGATGCTAGATACGCAGTATTTT. The rearrangement links TRBV3-1 to TRBJ2-3, with D tentatively TRBD2 (6 bases). V was trimmed by 0 bases and J by 5 bases, leaving 15 bases between them. The CDR3 length is 16 residues. Germline assignment: CDR1 LGHDT and CDR2 YNNKEL (reference sequence).

In nucleotides, the CDR3 is TGTGCCAGCAGTCCATTGACAGGGGATTTCGGTGGCTACACCTTC. This translates into CASSPLTGDFGGYTF. V usage is TRBV14 and J usage is TRBJ1-2; 8 positions agree with TRBD1. From germline, CDR1 is SGHDN and CDR2 FVKESK. The V gene end was trimmed by 6 bases and the J gene end by 7 bases; junction bases not matched to a gene: 13. The CDR3 covers 15 residues.

The genes are TRBV20-1 and TRBJ2-3; 7 positions agree with TRBD1. V shed 6 bases and J 6 bases; nucleotides not matched to a gene: 9. Germline V gene lookup returns CDR1 DFQATT and CDR2 SNEGSKA (reference sequence). The CDR3 is made up of 13 amino acids. The CDR3 nucleotides read TGCAGTGCCCGACAGGGCTTCGAGGATACGCAGTATTTT. It yields the protein CSARQGFEDTQYF.

J is TRBJ2-1 and V is TRBV4-3, with D possibly TRBD2 on 5 matching bases. Trimming pared 1 base from V and 4 bases from J, leaving 20 bases between. CDR3 size: 18 residues. Per germline, CDR1 LGHNA and CDR2 YSLEER. CDR3 amino acids: CASSQGGVSDSRYNEQFF. The CDR3 bases are TGCGCCAGCAGCCAAGGGGGAGTTTCTGATTCGAGGTACAATGAGCAGTTCTTC.

The rearrangement links TRBV12-3 or TRBV12-4 to TRBJ1-5, with D possibly TRBD1 on 6 matching bases. CDR3 size: 16 residues. V lost 8 bases, J lost 0 bases, and 17 bases lay in between. The CDR3 here is CASGQKGGDSNQPQHF. Here the CDR3 DNA reads TGTGCCAGCGGCCAGAAGGGGGGAGATAGCAATCAGCCCCAGCATTTT.

This chain connects TRBV4-2 to TRBJ2-7; D is perhaps TRBD2 (5 bases). Germline lookup yields CDR1 LGHNA and CDR2 YNFKEQ. The CDR3 is made up of 15 amino acids. Deletions cut 1 base from V and 1 base from J, with 11 bases between. In DNA, the CDR3 is TGTGCCAGCAGCCAAGGGGCGGAGGTGTCCTACGAGCAGTACTTC. It is translated as CASSQGAEVSYEQYF.

The chain employs TRBV27 and TRBJ1-1, with a weak D call TRBD1 (5 bases). Germline CDR1 reads MNHEY; CDR2 reads SMNVEV (reference sequence). V lost 6 bases and J lost 4, with 12 bases in between. The CDR3 runs to 13 residues. In nucleotides, the CDR3 is TGTGCCAGCAGCGCGACAGTAGGCACTGAAGCTTTCTTT. Its translation is CASSATVGTEAFF.

This sequence joins TRBV4-1 and TRBJ2-7; D not resolved. Trimming pared 2 bases from V and 2 bases from J, leaving 13 bases between. There are 15 residues in the CDR3. CDR1 is MGHRA and CDR2 is YSYEKL in the germline V gene. CDR3 amino acids: CASSQLANVAYEQYF. The CDR3 DNA reads as TGCGCCAGCAGCCAACTTGCAAATGTAGCCTACGAGCAGTACTTC.

V is TRBV28 and J is TRBJ2-7, with D unclear. CDR1 MDHEN and CDR2 SYDVKM come from the germline V gene. This CDR3 is built from 14 residues. V lost 5 bases to trimming and J lost 2 bases, with 13 bases between them. The CDR3 loop is CASSTSGFPYEQYF. CDR3 DNA: TGTGCCAGCAGTACCTCCGGGTTCCCCTACGAGCAGTACTTC.

This chain links TRBV20-1 with TRBJ2-5; the D gene could be TRBD1 or TRBD2 (6 bases each). The DNA end favors TRBJ2-7, so the J call may be wrong. CDR1 and CDR2 (germline): DFQATT, SNEGSKA (reference sequence). The CDR3 extends over 15 amino acids. This CDR3 is CSARVPLGGSYEQYF. CDR3 bases: TGCAGTGCTAGAGTCCCCTTGGGGGGCAGCTACGAGCAGTACTTC.

The rearrangement links TRBV12-3 or TRBV12-4 to TRBJ2-7; tentative D call: TRBD1 (7 bases). V was clipped by 6 bases and J by 0 bases, with 15 bases between them. The CDR3 covers 15 residues. CDR3 coding DNA: TGTGCCAGCAGACGTACAGGGGACTCCTCCTACGAGCAGTACTTC. Residues: CASRRTGDSSYEQYF.

This clonotype appeared many times. This chain uses TRBV7-2 with TRBJ2-1; 7 nucleotides align to TRBD2. The V and J ends lost 1 base and 5 bases, in that order; junction bases with no gene match: 5. The germline V gene has CDR1 SGHTA and CDR2 FQGNSA. The length of the CDR3 is 15 residues. CDR3: CASSLVVGGDNEQFF. In DNA, the CDR3 is TGTGCCAGCAGCTTAGTGGTGGGAGGGGACAATGAGCAGTTCTTC.